One and the same sample provided the 30 T cell receptor beta chains below, sequenced in a study of blood T cell repertoires in COVID-19. Using immunoSEQ multiplex PCR, the repertoire was profiled, and TCRdb retains in-frame clones only, with some absent. The sample holds under 250,000 clones, about 79% seen once. The specimen sequenced was peripheral blood. The receptor source for this set is a man aged 80 or over with acute or convalescent COVID-19.

V gene TRBV5-1 combines with J gene TRBJ2-2; weak D call: TRBD1 (7 bases). Per the germline V gene, CDR1 is SGHRS and CDR2 is YFSETQ. V lost 4 bases and J 1 base, leaving 17 bases between the germline ends. The CDR3 loop spans 17 amino acids. This chain's CDR3 is CASSPWRGTVNTGELFF. The CDR3 DNA sequence: TGCGCCAGCAGCCCCTGGAGGGGGACAGTGAACACCGGGGAGCTGTTTTTT.

V is TRBV5-4 and J is TRBJ2-7; 9 bases agree with TRBD1. The CDR3 covers 16 residues. The junction had 8 bases not matched to a gene; V was cut back by 2 bases and J by 2 bases. Per the germline V gene, CDR1 is SGHNT and CDR2 is YYREEE (reference sequence). The CDR3 region has the DNA TGTGCCAGCAGCTTCTACTCCGGGACAGGGACCTACGAGCAGTACTTC. This gives the protein CASSFYSGTGTYEQYF.

The chain combines TRBV27 with TRBJ2-7; TRBD2 agrees at 8 bases. The V and J ends lost 6 bases and 3 bases, in that order; junction bases with no gene match: 10. Germline V gene sequence: CDR1 MNHEY, CDR2 SMNVEV (reference sequence). This CDR3 has 15 residues. CDR3 sequence (DNA): TGTGCCAGCAGATCTTACGGGGGGGGTAGCTACGAGCAGTACTTC. This encodes CASRSYGGGSYEQYF.

The chain uses TRBV28 and TRBJ1-5; 7 nucleotides align to TRBD1. The CDR3 is 14 amino acids. The junction had 8 bases not matched to a gene; V was cut back by 10 bases and J by 2 bases. Germline V gives CDR1 MDHEN, CDR2 SYDVKM. The CDR3 loop is CATLQGLRNQPQHF. CDR3 bases: TGTGCCACCCTACAGGGGTTGCGCAATCAGCCCCAGCATTTT. The full variable domain, in which reference TRBV28 and TRBJ1-5 provide the parts outside the CDR3, is DVKVTQSSRYLVKRTGEKVFLECVQDMDHENMFWYRQDPGLGLRLIYFSYDVKMKEKGDIPEGYSVSREKKERFSLILESASTNQTSMYLCATLQGLRNQPQHFGDGTRLSIL.

The chain links TRBV2 to TRBJ2-7; D is undetermined. CDR3 length: 11 amino acids. Germline CDR1 and CDR2: SNHLY and FYNNEI. Trimming cost V 0 bases and J 7 bases, with 4 bases left between them. The CDR3 DNA is TGTGCCAGCAGTGAAGCCGGGGAGCAGTACTTC. Translating it yields CASSEAGEQYF.

The chain has TRBV2 and TRBJ1-5, with D possibly being TRBD1 (6 bases). The CDR3 is made up of 15 amino acids. Trimming removed 2 bases from V and 4 bases from J, with 12 bases in between. Germline V gene lookup returns CDR1 SNHLY and CDR2 FYNNEI. Here the CDR3 reads CASSEQGLGNQPQHF. The CDR3 nucleotides are TGTGCCAGCAGTGAACAGGGGTTAGGGAATCAGCCCCAGCATTTT.

This clone was seen a few times. This rearrangement joins TRBV2 to TRBJ1-2; 7 nucleotides line up with TRBD1. Losses at the gene ends were 6 bases for V and 4 bases for J; bases not matched to a gene: 14. Germline V lookup: CDR1 SNHLY, CDR2 FYNNEI. The CDR3 extends over 16 amino acids. The CDR3 protein is CASSPTDRPAFYGYTF. CDR3 nucleotides: TGTGCCAGCAGCCCGACGGACAGGCCCGCTTTCTATGGCTACACCTTC.

The genes are TRBV11-2 and TRBJ2-1, with 11 bases fitting TRBD2. CDR1 is SGHAT, CDR2 FQNNGV, per germline. V lost 5 bases, J lost 1 base, and 10 bases stayed unmatched. The CDR3 contains 18 residues. CDR3 bases: TGTGCCAGCAGCGGGCAGACTAGCGGGGTGGAATCCTACAATGAGCAGTTCTTC. Translation gives CASSGQTSGVESYNEQFF.

The genes are TRBV10-3 and TRBJ1-2; 7 bases match TRBD1. V lost 2 bases and J lost 8; bases outside the gene matches: 8. The CDR3 spans 14 residues. Germline V gene lookup returns CDR1 ENHRY and CDR2 SYGVKD. CDR3 DNA sequence: TGTGCCATCAGTGAGGCAGGGGGGCTGAGCGGCTACACCTTC. Protein: CAISEAGGLSGYTF.

The V and J genes are TRBV28 and TRBJ1-2, with D maybe TRBD1 (5 bases). This CDR3 contains 13 residues. Germline assignment: CDR1 MDHEN and CDR2 SYDVKM. The V and J ends lost 1 base and 6 bases respectively, with 9 bases between them. The CDR3 loop reads CASSLYRRDGYTF. CDR3 in DNA: TGTGCCAGCAGTTTATACAGGAGGGATGGCTACACCTTC.

This clone was seen more than once but under ten times. The chain uses TRBV4-2 and TRBJ2-2, with D perhaps TRBD2 (6 bases). V was trimmed by 4 bases and J by 4 bases, leaving 10 bases between them. From germline, CDR1 is LGHNA and CDR2 YNFKEQ. The CDR3 totals 14 residues. This chain's CDR3 is CASSLGGVTGELFF. The CDR3 coding sequence is TGTGCCAGCAGCCTGGGCGGGGTCACCGGGGAGCTGTTTTTT.

The chain joins TRBV28 to TRBJ2-5, with D possibly TRBD2 on 6 matching bases. The germline V gene has CDR1 MDHEN and CDR2 SYDVKM. The CDR3 spans 11 residues. V shed 10 bases and J shed 9 bases, with 15 bases lying between them. The CDR3, as DNA: TGTGCCACACGACTAGGAACCCCCCAGTACTTC. The encoded protein is CATRLGTPQYF.

This chain uses TRBV5-1 with TRBJ2-1, with TRBD1 identical over 8 bases. Germline CDR1 SGHRS, CDR2 YFSETQ. V lost 5 bases and J lost 10; bases outside the gene matches: 8. The CDR3 consists of 13 residues. CDR3: CASSFNRGEEQFF. DNA for the CDR3: TGCGCCAGCAGTTTCAACAGGGGGGAGGAGCAGTTCTTC.

CDR3 in amino acids: CASSPGSFSPTQYF. The CDR3 DNA sequence: TGTGCCAGCAGCCCCGGTTCCTTCTCGCCTACGCAGTATTTT. The chain combines TRBV5-4 with TRBJ2-3; the D is unclear. The CDR3 is 14 residues long. With 4 bases removed from V and 8 bases from J, the gap between germline ends came to 17 bases. CDR1 and CDR2 from the germline V gene are SGHNT and YYREEE (reference sequence).

The CDR3 loop reads CASRMTGPRYTGELFF. In nucleotides, the CDR3 is TGTGCCAGCAGAATGACAGGGCCAAGGTACACCGGGGAGCTGTTTTTT. This chain links TRBV2 with TRBJ2-2, with 7 bases aligning to TRBD1. This CDR3 is built from 16 residues. Per the germline V gene, CDR1 is SNHLY and CDR2 is FYNNEI. After removal of 6 bases from V and 3 bases from J, the junction contained 10 bases not matched to a gene.

This sequence joins TRBV7-8 and TRBJ1-2; D unclear. Germline loops: CDR1 SGHVS, CDR2 FQNEAQ. Deletions cut 1 base from V and 8 bases from J, with 11 bases between. This CDR3 contains 13 residues. The CDR3 sequence is CASSLEPQRGYTF. Here the CDR3 DNA reads TGTGCCAGCAGCTTAGAACCTCAGAGGGGCTACACCTTC.

The chain employs TRBV19 and TRBJ2-2, with a tentative D call TRBD1 (5 bases). Trimming shortened V by 1 base and J by 0 bases, and 6 bases separated the two germline ends. This CDR3 has 15 amino acids. Germline CDR1 and CDR2: LNHDA and SQIVND (reference sequence). The CDR3 is CASSIGQPNTGELFF. Here the CDR3 DNA reads TGTGCCAGTAGTATAGGACAGCCGAACACCGGGGAGCTGTTTTTT.

This clone has only one observation. This specimen includes other DNA sequences encoding the same CDR3. The rearrangement links TRBV6-5 to TRBJ1-5; TRBD1 agrees at 8 bases. Germline V gene lookup returns CDR1 MNHEY and CDR2 SVGAGI. V gave up 8 bases and J gave up 2 bases; unmatched junction bases: 5. The CDR3 sequence is 14 residues long. CDR3: CASGRGPGNQPQHF. The CDR3 bases are TGTGCCAGCGGCAGGGGGCCGGGCAATCAGCCCCAGCATTTT.

V gene TRBV27 combines with J gene TRBJ1-1, with D perhaps TRBD1 (5 bases). With 3 bases removed from V and 4 bases from J, the gap between germline ends came to 15 bases. Germline loops: CDR1 MNHEY, CDR2 SMNVEV (reference sequence). CDR3 length: 15 amino acids. The CDR3 is CASSLDPAQGTEAFF. The CDR3, as DNA: TGTGCCAGCAGTTTGGACCCCGCGCAGGGCACTGAAGCTTTCTTT.

This CDR3 is CASSLDGGRGNEQYF. CDR3 nucleotide sequence: TGTGCCAGCAGCTTAGATGGCGGGAGAGGGAACGAGCAGTACTTC. This chain uses TRBV7-2 with TRBJ2-7, with TRBD2 matching 7 bases. From germline, CDR1 is SGHTA and CDR2 FQGNSA. CDR3 length: 15 residues. Unmatched junction bases numbered 8, after V lost 1 base and J lost 5 bases.

The chain joins TRBV12-5 to TRBJ1-1, with D possibly matching TRBD1 (6 bases). There are 12 residues in the CDR3. V was clipped by 5 bases and J by 3 bases, with 7 bases between them. Germline V gives CDR1 LGHNT, CDR2 FRNRAP. The CDR3 bases are TGTGCTAGTGGTGGACAGTACACTGAAGCTTTCTTT. Protein product: CASGGQYTEAFF.

CDR3 sequence (DNA): TGTGCCAGCTCCCCCCTCAAGGGGTCCTACAATGAGCAGTTCTTC. Amino acids: CASSPLKGSYNEQFF. This rearrangement joins TRBV18 to TRBJ2-1; possibly TRBD1 for D (5 bases). This CDR3 has 15 amino acids. The V and J ends lost 6 bases and 1 base respectively, with 13 bases between them. In germline, CDR1 is KGHSH, CDR2 LQKENI.

The chain has TRBV9 and TRBJ2-2; TRBD2 aligns across 7 bases. Unmatched junction bases numbered 0, after V lost 3 bases and J lost 1 base. The V gene's germline CDR1 is SGDLS and CDR2 YYNGEE. There are 14 residues in the CDR3. The CDR3 DNA sequence: TGTGCCAGCAGCGGGACTAGGAACACCGGGGAGCTGTTTTTT. Translation: CASSGTRNTGELFF.

The chain carries TRBV6-5 and TRBJ2-7, with D tentatively TRBD2 (6 bases). V lost 2 bases and J lost 5, with 19 bases in between. Germline CDR1 reads MNHEY; CDR2 reads SVGAGI. There are 16 residues in the CDR3. CDR3 amino acids: CASSYGFWDSTNEQYF. In DNA, the CDR3 is TGTGCCAGCAGTTACGGGTTTTGGGACTCCACCAACGAGCAGTACTTC.

The chain recombines TRBV5-1 with TRBJ2-3; D unclear. Trimming took 4 bases from V and 5 from J, leaving 14 bases between them. CDR3 length: 14 amino acids. Per the germline V gene, CDR1 is SGHRS and CDR2 is YFSETQ. The CDR3 loop is CASSHLGPEDTQYF. The CDR3 DNA is TGCGCCAGCAGCCATTTGGGCCCGGAAGATACGCAGTATTTT.

The rearrangement links TRBV18 to TRBJ2-7; 12 nucleotides match TRBD1. Germline values: CDR1 KGHSH, CDR2 LQKENI. This CDR3 region has 14 residues. With 2 bases clipped from V and 5 bases from J, the junction kept 1 base outside the gene matches. The CDR3 spells CASSPGTGGDEQYF. The CDR3 DNA reads as TGTGCCAGCTCACCAGGGACAGGGGGCGACGAGCAGTACTTC.

This chain links TRBV18 with TRBJ2-7, with TRBD2 matching 13 bases. The germline gives CDR1 KGHSH, CDR2 LQKENI. The CDR3 consists of 15 residues. The V segment lost 2 bases and the J segment 2 bases; nucleotides outside the gene matches: 0. The CDR3 DNA follows: TGTGCCAGCTCACCAACTAGCGGGAGGGCCTACGAGCAGTACTTC. It specifies CASSPTSGRAYEQYF.

The chain links TRBV30 to TRBJ1-2; D unclear. Germline CDR1 GTSNPN, CDR2 SVGIG (reference sequence). The CDR3 spans 13 residues. Trimming removed 2 bases from V and 1 base from J, with 8 bases in between. CDR3 coding DNA: TGTGCCTGGAGTCTCGGGATTAACTATGGCTACACCTTC. Translation: CAWSLGINYGYTF.

The gene calls are TRBV11-2 and TRBJ2-2; 8 bases agree with TRBD2. The germline V gene has CDR1 SGHAT and CDR2 FQNNGV. The CDR3 extends over 13 amino acids. Trimming removed 5 bases from V and 6 bases from J; junction bases left unmatched: 2. CDR3 protein: CASSRTSPGELFF. CDR3 DNA sequence: TGTGCCAGCAGCCGGACTAGCCCCGGGGAGCTGTTTTTT.

The chain has TRBV19 and TRBJ1-2; no clear D. V was shortened by 2 bases and J by 5 bases, with 6 bases between the two germline ends. Germline V CDR1 and CDR2: LNHDA, SQIVND (reference sequence). The CDR3 length is 12 residues. The CDR3: CASSIREYGYTF. In DNA form, the CDR3 reads TGTGCCAGTAGTATAAGGGAGTATGGCTACACCTTC.